This TCR beta chain was profiled in a study of blood T cell repertoires in COVID-19 (dated by TCRdb to 2020 to 2022). With regard to the full study: Samples covering the acute and convalescent phases of COVID-19 were provided by collaborators in the United States, Italy and Spain. The repertoires were made available in a free public database intended to serve as a resource for research on the immune response to SARS-CoV-2. Where HLA class I and class II types were available, the types were taken from metadata supplied by the sample provider, not from assay-based typing. Sample metadata almost always included a de-identified subject ID, COVID-19 status, age in years and sex. Subjects who had been exposed to COVID-19, were actively infected with it, or had recovered from it provided the deeply sampled blood TCRbeta repertoires that made up the dataset. The samples were drawn from two sources: the first 160 participants of the ongoing ImmuneRACE study, and fewer than 1,500 subjects contributed by 6 global collaborators. The material from the prospective study consisted of cDNA or gDNA derived from T cells, B-cell-depleted T cells, or PBMCs.

Regarding this clone: The antigen it recognizes is unknown. Within one base of it there is no much larger clone, and no base qualities were kept.

What the research found in general, with its limitations: How much clinical and demographic metadata was included differed by source and by participant, and the metadata was provided uncurated.

TCRbeta CDR3 regions were amplified from genomic DNA using the immunoSEQ Assay, a bias-controlled multiplex PCR. The paper's processing steps were these. Within the assay, amplification of reference gene primers was used to estimate how many nucleated cells each sample contained. Sequence reads were collapsed and filtered to measure the absolute abundance of every unique TCRbeta CDR3 rearrangement. Productive Simpson clonality was computed per sample as the square root of Simpson's diversity index over productive rearrangements. TCRdb mirrors the immuneACCESS table, restricted to in-frame sequences. Some clones are absent from its copies; in checked studies, under half trace to an unresolved V gene, and the reason for the others is unknown. V, J and clone size derive from that table, while D and trimming were established from the DNA sequence. This sample has about 300,000 clones in its table, and 75% to 90% of those were observed once. The top ten clonotypes cover less than 2.5% of the sample.

Participants in the prospective study were aged roughly 18 to 89 years, lived in some 24 United States geographic areas, and enrolled through a virtual design. To assign participants to cohorts, the prospective study relied on clinical history that participants themselves reported in a screening survey and a study questionnaire. Recovered participants in ImmuneRACE Cohort 3 were defined by two consecutive negative NP/OP PCR tests, clearance by a healthcare professional, or resolution of symptoms. In the prospective study, whole blood, serum and a nasopharyngeal or oropharyngeal swab were collected from each participant by mobile phlebotomists. Prospective study participants could optionally give additional blood draws and questionnaires over a roughly 2-month period. Before DNA extraction, blood samples from the prospective study were shipped at room temperature or frozen. The receptor was derived from a man between 25 and 39 years old who had recovered from COVID-19. Sequences were obtained from PBMCs or T cells enriched from blood (not recorded which).

The encoded CDR3 is CASSRGRTGGRGYTF. The nucleotide sequence is TGTGCCAGCAGCCGGGGCCGGACAGGGGGACGTGGCTACACCTTC. This chain is built from TRBV3-1 (or the pseudogene TRBV3-2) and TRBJ1-2, with 10 central nucleotides matching TRBD1. Compared with germline, V lacks 4 bases and J lacks 7 bases; bases without a gene match: 9. Counted from cysteine to phenylalanine, this CDR3 has 15 amino acids. The DNA shown is the 45-base CDR3, in frame from base 1. Taken from the germline V gene (reference sequence), the CDR1 and CDR2 loops are LGHDT and YNNKEL.